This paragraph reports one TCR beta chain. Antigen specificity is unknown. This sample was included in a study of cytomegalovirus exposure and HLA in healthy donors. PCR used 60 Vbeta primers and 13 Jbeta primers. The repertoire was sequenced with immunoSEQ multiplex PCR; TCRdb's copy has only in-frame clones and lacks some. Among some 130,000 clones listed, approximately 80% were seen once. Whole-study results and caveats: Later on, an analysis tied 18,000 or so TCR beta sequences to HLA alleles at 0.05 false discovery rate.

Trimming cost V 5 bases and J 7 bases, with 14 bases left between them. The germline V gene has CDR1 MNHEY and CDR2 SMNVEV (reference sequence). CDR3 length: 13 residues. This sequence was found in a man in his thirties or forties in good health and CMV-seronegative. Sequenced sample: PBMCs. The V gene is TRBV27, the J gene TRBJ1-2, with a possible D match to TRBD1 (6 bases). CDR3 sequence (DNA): TGTGCCAGCAGTCGTAACAGGGTGGGTGGCTACACCTTC. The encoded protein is CASSRNRVGGYTF.